A selection of T cell receptor beta chains follows, all from one sample in a study of cytomegalovirus exposure and HLA in healthy donors. TCRdb's table, derived via immunoSEQ multiplex PCR, lists solely in-frame clones and lacks some. The sample has approximately 140,000 clones, 78% seen once. The sample consisted of PBMCs. The origin of the receptors is a woman younger than 30 in good health and CMV-seronegative. Both conserved end residues are part of each CDR3. Each record gives: J gene, V gene, clone size, D gene, CDR3 protein, CDR3 DNA. D genes are given only for firm matches. Size tells how often a clone was seen (once, few, many) or the class of an expanded clone, and some rows leave it out.

TRBJ2-5 | TRBV7-7 | NA | NA | CASSPPGNEETQYF | TGTGCCAGCAGCCCCCCAGGGAACGAAGAGACCCAGTACTTC
TRBJ2-5 | TRBV6-1 | once | NA | CASIWRAGETQYF | TGTGCCAGCATCTGGCGGGCCGGGGAGACCCAGTACTTC
TRBJ2-1 | TRBV5-4 | NA | TRBD2 | CASSPGGLAGADEQFF | TGTGCCAGCAGCCCGGGGGGACTAGCGGGAGCGGATGAGCAGTTCTTC
TRBJ2-1 | TRBV6-5 | NA | NA | CASSGPGSSYNEQFF | TGTGCCAGCAGTGGACCGGGGAGCTCCTACAATGAGCAGTTCTTC
TRBJ2-7 | TRBV15 | once | NA | CATREAPSDEQYF | TGTGCCACCAGGGAGGCCCCCTCGGACGAGCAGTACTTC
TRBJ1-2 | TRBV30 | NA | TRBD1 | CAWSVTGAHYGYTF | TGTGCCTGGAGTGTAACAGGGGCTCACTATGGCTACACCTTC
TRBJ2-5 | TRBV6-1 | NA | TRBD1 | CASVFSGTGETQYF | TGTGCCAGCGTTTTTTCCGGGACAGGGGAGACCCAGTACTTC
TRBJ1-1 | TRBV10-3 | once | NA | CAVREGGEAFF | TGTGCCGTAAGAGAGGGTGGCGAGGCTTTCTTT
TRBJ2-3 | TRBV6-5 | NA | TRBD2 | CASSYGLATDTQYF | TGTGCCAGCAGTTACGGACTAGCTACAGATACGCAGTATTTT
TRBJ2-2 | TRBV12-5 | NA | TRBD2 | CASVLGAGASGELFF | TGTGCTAGTGTATTAGGGGCGGGAGCTAGCGGGGAGCTGTTTTTT
TRBJ1-5 | TRBV7-9 | NA | TRBD1 | CASSSGQQPQHF | TGTGCCAGCAGCTCGGGACAGCAGCCCCAGCATTTT
TRBJ2-1 | TRBV10-3 | NA | NA | CAIRGSSNEQFF | TGTGCCATCAGGGGTAGCTCCAATGAGCAGTTCTTC
TRBJ1-1 | TRBV5-4 | NA | NA | CASSFRGVLVTEAFF | TGTGCCAGCAGCTTCAGGGGCGTCTTAGTGACTGAAGCTTTCTTT
TRBJ2-5 | TRBV29-1 | NA | NA | CSVARGFETQYF | TGCAGCGTTGCTCGGGGATTCGAGACCCAGTACTTC
TRBJ2-5 | TRBV2 | few | TRBD1 | CASTERGRGLAETQYF | TGTGCCAGCACTGAGCGTGGCAGGGGGCTCGCTGAGACCCAGTACTTC
TRBJ1-1 | TRBV18 | NA | NA | CASSLGTLQTTFF | TGTGCCAGCTCACTAGGGACACTTCAAACAACTTTCTTT
TRBJ2-2 | TRBV6-5 | NA | NA | CATSEVNTGELFF | TGTGCCACATCAGAGGTGAACACCGGGGAGCTGTTTTTT
TRBJ2-7 | TRBV5-4 | NA | TRBD2 | CASSSTSGTYEQYF | TGTGCCAGCAGCTCTACTAGCGGGACCTACGAGCAGTACTTC
TRBJ1-2 | TRBV2 | NA | TRBD1 | CASRRQGRGYTF | TGTGCCAGCAGACGACAGGGGAGAGGCTACACCTTC
TRBJ2-1 | TRBV7-9 | NA | TRBD2 | CASSFRVASGKVVNEQFF | TGTGCCAGCAGCTTCCGGGTGGCTAGCGGGAAAGTGGTGAATGAGCAGTTCTTC
TRBJ1-5 | TRBV30 | few | NA | CAWSSGDYQPQHF | TGTGCCTGGAGTTCCGGGGACTATCAGCCCCAGCATTTT
TRBJ1-1 | TRBV29-1 | NA | NA | CSVSQSGHTMNAEAFF | TGCAGCGTTTCCCAGTCGGGACACACCATGAACGCTGAAGCTTTCTTT
TRBJ1-5 | TRBV19 | once | NA | CACDINGNQPQHF | TGTGCCTGCGACATTAATGGCAATCAGCCCCAGCATTTT
TRBJ2-7 | TRBV5-8 | NA | NA | CASSLDGSGNYEQYF | TGTGCCAGCAGCTTGGACGGGAGTGGAAATTACGAGCAGTACTTC
TRBJ2-7 | TRBV30 | NA | TRBD2 | CAWSVAGVKYEQYF | TGTGCCTGGAGTGTAGCGGGAGTAAAGTACGAGCAGTACTTC
TRBJ1-2 | TRBV18 | NA | TRBD1 | CASSLGPGQTNYGYTF | TGTGCCAGCTCACTCGGACCGGGACAGACAAACTATGGCTACACCTTC
TRBJ2-1 | TRBV30 | NA | NA | CACSSRREYNEQFF | TGTGCCTGCTCCTCGCGGAGGGAGTACAATGAGCAGTTCTTC
TRBJ2-7 | TRBV19 | NA | TRBD2 | CASSIDQLAGEQYF | TGTGCCAGTAGTATAGATCAACTAGCGGGAGAGCAGTACTTC
TRBJ1-1 | TRBV5-1 | few | NA | CASTPGGMNTEAFF | TGCGCCAGCACCCCCGGGGGGATGAACACTGAAGCTTTCTTT
TRBJ1-2 | TRBV30 | NA | NA | CAWSVNRGVAGGYTF | TGTGCCTGGAGTGTAAATCGGGGTGTGGCAGGCGGCTACACCTTC
TRBJ1-5 | TRBV6-1 | NA | NA | CASSEWAGGDQPQHF | TGTGCCAGCAGTGAATGGGCAGGCGGGGATCAGCCCCAGCATTTT
TRBJ2-3 | TRBV2 | once | TRBD2 | CASSDRLAGVITQYF | TGTGCCAGCAGTGACAGACTAGCGGGAGTGATTACGCAGTATTTT
TRBJ1-1 | TRBV6-1 | few | NA | CASSESSMNTEAFF | TGTGCCAGCAGTGAAAGTAGTATGAACACTGAAGCTTTCTTT
TRBJ1-2 | TRBV5-1 | NA | NA | CASRWQPAYTNYGYTF | TGCGCCAGCAGATGGCAACCCGCATACACGAACTATGGCTACACCTTC
TRBJ2-7 | TRBV6-1 | few | TRBD1 | CASSVTGTGSWEQYF | TGTGCCAGCAGTGTTACCGGGACAGGCAGCTGGGAGCAGTACTTC